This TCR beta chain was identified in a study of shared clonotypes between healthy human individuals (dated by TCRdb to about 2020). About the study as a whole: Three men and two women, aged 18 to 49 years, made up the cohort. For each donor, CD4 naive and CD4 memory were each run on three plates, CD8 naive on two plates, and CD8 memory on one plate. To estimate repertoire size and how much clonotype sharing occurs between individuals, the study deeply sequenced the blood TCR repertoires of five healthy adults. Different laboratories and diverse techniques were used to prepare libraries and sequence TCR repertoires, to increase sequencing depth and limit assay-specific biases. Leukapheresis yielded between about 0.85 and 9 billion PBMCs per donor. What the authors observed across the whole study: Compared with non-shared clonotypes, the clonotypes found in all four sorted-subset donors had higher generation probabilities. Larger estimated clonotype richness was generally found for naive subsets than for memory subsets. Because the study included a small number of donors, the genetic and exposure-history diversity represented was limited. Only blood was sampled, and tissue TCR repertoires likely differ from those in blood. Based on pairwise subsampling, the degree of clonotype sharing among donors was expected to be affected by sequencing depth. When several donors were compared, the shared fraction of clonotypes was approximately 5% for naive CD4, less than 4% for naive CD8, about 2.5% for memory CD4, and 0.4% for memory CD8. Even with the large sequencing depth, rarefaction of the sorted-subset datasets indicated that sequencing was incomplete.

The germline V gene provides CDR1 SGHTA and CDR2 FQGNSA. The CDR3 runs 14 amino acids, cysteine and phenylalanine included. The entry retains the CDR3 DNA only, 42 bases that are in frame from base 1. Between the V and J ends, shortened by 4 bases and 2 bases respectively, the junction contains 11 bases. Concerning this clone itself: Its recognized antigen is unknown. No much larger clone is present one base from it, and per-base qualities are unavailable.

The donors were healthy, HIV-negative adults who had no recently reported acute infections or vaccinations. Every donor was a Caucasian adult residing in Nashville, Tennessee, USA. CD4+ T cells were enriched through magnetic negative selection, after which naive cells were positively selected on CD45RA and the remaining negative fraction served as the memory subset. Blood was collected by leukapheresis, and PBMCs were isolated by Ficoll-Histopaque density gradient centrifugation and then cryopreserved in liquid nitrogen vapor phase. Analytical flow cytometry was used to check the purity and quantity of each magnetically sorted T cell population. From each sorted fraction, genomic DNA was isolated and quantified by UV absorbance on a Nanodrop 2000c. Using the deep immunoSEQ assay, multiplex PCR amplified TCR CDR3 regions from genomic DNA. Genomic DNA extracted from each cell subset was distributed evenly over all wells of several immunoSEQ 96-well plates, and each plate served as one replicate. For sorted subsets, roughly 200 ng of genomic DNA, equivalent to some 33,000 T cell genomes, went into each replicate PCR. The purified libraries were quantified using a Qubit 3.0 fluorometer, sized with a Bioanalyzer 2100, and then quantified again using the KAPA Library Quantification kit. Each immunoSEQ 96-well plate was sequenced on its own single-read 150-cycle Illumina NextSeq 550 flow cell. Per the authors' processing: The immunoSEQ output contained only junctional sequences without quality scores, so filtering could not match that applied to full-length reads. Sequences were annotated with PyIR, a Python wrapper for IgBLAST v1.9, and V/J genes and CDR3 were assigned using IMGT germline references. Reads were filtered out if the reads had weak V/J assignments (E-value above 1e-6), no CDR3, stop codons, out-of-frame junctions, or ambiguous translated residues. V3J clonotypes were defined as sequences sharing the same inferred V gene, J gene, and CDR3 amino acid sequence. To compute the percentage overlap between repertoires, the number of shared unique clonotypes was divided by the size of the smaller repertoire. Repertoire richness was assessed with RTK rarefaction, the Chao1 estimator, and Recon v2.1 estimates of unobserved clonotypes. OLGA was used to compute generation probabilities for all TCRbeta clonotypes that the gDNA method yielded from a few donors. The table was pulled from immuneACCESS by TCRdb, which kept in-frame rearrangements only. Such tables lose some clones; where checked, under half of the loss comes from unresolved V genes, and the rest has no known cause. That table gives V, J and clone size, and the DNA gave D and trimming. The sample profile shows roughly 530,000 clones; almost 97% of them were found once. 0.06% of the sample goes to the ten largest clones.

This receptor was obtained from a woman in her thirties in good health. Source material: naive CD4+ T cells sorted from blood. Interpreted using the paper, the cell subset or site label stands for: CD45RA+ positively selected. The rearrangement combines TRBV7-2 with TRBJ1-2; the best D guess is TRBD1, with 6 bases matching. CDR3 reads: CASSSYQGNYGYTF. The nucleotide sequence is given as TGTGCCAGCAGCTCGTACCAGGGGAACTATGGCTACACCTTC.